The sequence of this T cell receptor (beta chain) was determined in a study of T cell responses to AZD1222 COVID-19 vaccine. For the study at large: Pooling of second doses given at about 4 or about 12 weeks was done. Study conclusions and caveats: Baseline seropositivity occurred in only 5 or 6 AZD1222 recipients. Among the donors, most were white British and more were female, and clonal diversity was possibly underestimated.

This clone was recorded a few times. The target antigen is unknown. Some clones are missing from TCRdb's copy, which holds only in-frame ones; the method was immunoSEQ multiplex PCR. Of fewer than 120,000 clones listed, 88% are singletons. Sequences were derived from peripheral blood, sampled on day 0 of AZD1222 vaccination. The source of this sequence is an adult in good health.

Here the CDR3 reads CASSSDTHLDGYTF. The CDR3 nucleotides read TGTGCCAGCAGCTCGGATACCCACCTAGATGGCTACACCTTC. The J gene is TRBJ1-2, the V gene TRBV7-9, with no clear D. Between the trimmed V and J ends, which lost 4 bases and 6 bases, there was a span of 15 bases. The length of the CDR3 is 14 residues. CDR1 is SEHNR and CDR2 is FQNEAQ in the germline V gene (reference sequence).